The clone carrying this TCR beta chain showed up just a few times. This sample stems from a study of human T cells and chemical hapten exposure. The time point: patch test 1, 2 weeks after DPC sensitization. Documented treatment: therapeutic diphenylcyclopropenone sensitization with weekly scalp DPC. MiXCR, run by TCRdb on the RACE reads, gives a single entry per CDR3 protein. The sample gives 370,000 or so distinct CDR3 sequences, about 4.8% of which show up once; under 3% is in the top ten. The receptor was isolated from a woman aged 45-59 years with alopecia areata. Some clones in this sample may be carry-over from other donors' samples. The specimen was whole blood, collected in connection with sensitization to the hapten diphenylcyclopropenone (DPC).

CDR3 in DNA: TGTGCCAGCAGCCCTATGACTAGCGGAGGAGGGACAGATACGCAGTATTTT. This gives the protein CASSPMTSGGGTDTQYF. The J gene is TRBJ2-3, the V gene TRBV7-9; TRBD2 matches 9 bases. Looked up from germline, CDR1 is SEHNR and CDR2 is FQNEAQ (reference sequence). The CDR3 runs 17 residues. V dropped 5 bases and J dropped 3; count of bases not matched to a gene: 12.